Each of the 23 T cell receptor beta chains below was sequenced from the same sample in a study of regulatory T cells in long-lasting Graves disease (dated by TCRdb to about 2021). This specimen's time point label, interpreted: newly diagnosed GD, antithyroid drugs for less than 3 months. For both TCR sequencing and RNA sequencing, RNA was extracted from PBMCs using TRIzol. Receptor amplification or capture employed multiplex PCR. Sequencing instrument: Illumina HiSeq 4000. TCR beta libraries were built with iRepertoire HTBI primers and Arm-PCR amplification of CDR3 regions. The public reads were quality trimmed at Q25 with fastp and then assembled into clones with MiXCR by TCRdb, keeping productive beta chains. All rows with the same CDR3 protein become a single entry with the most common DNA and genes. Here the sample has about 460,000 distinct CDR3 sequences; approximately 15% occur a single time. The ten largest make up approximately 19% of the sample.

These data also formed part of another study, on T cells in Graves' hyperthyroidism and ophthalmopathy.

The material sequenced was peripheral blood mononuclear cells (PBMCs), taken at new diagnosis, from a patient treated with antithyroid drugs. The receptors stem from a woman between 50 and 59 years old with Graves disease. Donor details come from another sample of the same person, matched by shared clones.

This clonotype was counted ten times or more. J is TRBJ2-1 and V is TRBV28; a possible D gene is TRBD1 (5 bases). The length of the CDR3 is 15 residues. Germline V lookup: CDR1 MDHEN, CDR2 SYDVKM. Trimming removed 6 bases from V and 0 bases from J, with 12 bases in between. The chain's CDR3 is CASRDRQSSYNEQFF. Written as DNA, the CDR3 is TGTGCCAGCAGAGACAGACAGAGCTCCTACAATGAGCAGTTCTTC.

This clonotype was seen many times. The rearrangement uses TRBV2 and TRBJ2-1, with D possibly TRBD2 on 5 matching bases. The CDR3 covers 12 residues. The ends were cut back, 6 bases at V and 9 bases at J, with 12 bases in the middle. Germline V CDR1 and CDR2: SNHLY, FYNNEI. The CDR3 nucleotides are TGTGCCAGCAGGGAACTAGATCTTGAGCAGTTCTTC. This gives the protein CASRELDLEQFF.

There are a few counts of this clonotype. This chain joins TRBV12-3 or TRBV12-4 and TRBJ2-2; D call uncertain. V was cut by 11 bases and J by 5 bases, with 15 bases left in between. This CDR3 is 13 amino acids long. The CDR3 loop reads CASRAGPTGELFF. CDR3 nucleotide sequence: TGTGCCTCCCGGGCCGGGCCTACCGGGGAGCTGTTTTTT.

In its sample, this clonotype was seen many times. The CDR3 reads CASNGAGGASGSLNTGELFF. The CDR3, as DNA: TGTGCCAGCAATGGTGCGGGGGGGGCTAGCGGGAGTCTGAACACCGGGGAGCTGTTTTTT. V is TRBV27 and J is TRBJ2-2; TRBD2 matches 10 bases. Germline V gives CDR1 MNHEY, CDR2 SMNVEV (reference sequence). Unmatched junction bases numbered 18, after V lost 7 bases and J lost 1 base. The CDR3 is 20 residues long.

This clonotype was seen repeatedly, ten times or more. The V gene is TRBV3-1, the J gene TRBJ2-5; 9 nucleotides match TRBD2. V gave up 4 bases and J gave up 5 bases; unmatched junction bases: 5. The CDR3 contains 14 residues. Germline V CDR1 and CDR2: LGHDT, YNNKEL (reference sequence). CDR3 sequence: CASSLAGVGETQYF. The CDR3 nucleotides are TGTGCCAGCAGCCTAGCGGGAGTGGGGGAGACCCAGTACTTC.

The genes are TRBV19 and TRBJ2-7; no reliable D call. In germline, CDR1 is LNHDA, CDR2 SQIVND (reference sequence). V was shortened by 1 base and J by 3 bases, with 16 bases between the two germline ends. The CDR3 length is 16 residues. The CDR3 loop reads CASSIVGNNPFYEQYF. The CDR3 DNA reads as TGTGCCAGTAGTATAGTTGGTAACAATCCCTTCTACGAGCAGTACTTC.

The chain uses TRBV9 and TRBJ1-6; 8 positions agree with TRBD1. V was clipped by 7 bases and J by 9 bases; unmatched bases: 6. CDR3 size: 13 residues. CDR1 and CDR2 from the germline V gene are SGDLS and YYNGEE. CDR3 residues: CASAGQASSPLHF. CDR3 DNA sequence: TGTGCCAGCGCGGGACAGGCGTCTTCACCCCTCCACTTT.

The chain recombines TRBV6-5 with TRBJ2-7; TRBD2 is a possible D gene (5 bases). The CDR3 has 13 amino acids. Trimming removed 2 bases from V and 3 bases from J, with 8 bases in between. Germline-derived CDR1 and CDR2 are MNHEY and SVGAGI. The CDR3 sequence is CASSYPGSYEQYF. CDR3 coding DNA: TGTGCCAGCAGTTACCCGGGGAGCTACGAGCAGTACTTC.

On this clonotype: A clone one base away is much larger, so this may be a read error. The chain carries TRBV27 and TRBJ1-5, with a tentative D call TRBD1 (5 bases). CDR1 MNHEY and CDR2 SMNVEV come from the germline V gene (reference sequence). The CDR3 covers 14 residues. V was clipped by 1 base and J by 3 bases, with 7 bases between them. This chain's CDR3 is CASSLWGDNQPQHF. CDR3 nucleotides: TGTGCCAGCAGTTTATGGGGGGACAATCAGCCCCAGCATTTT.

In this sample, this clonotype turned up a few times. The genes are TRBV5-1 and TRBJ2-2, with 7 bases fitting TRBD1. The CDR3 sequence is 15 residues long. Germline loops: CDR1 SGHRS, CDR2 YFSETQ. V shed 7 bases and J 5 bases; nucleotides not matched to a gene: 11. CDR3 sequence reads: CASGRDRAWTGELFF. CDR3 sequence (DNA): TGCGCCAGCGGAAGAGACAGGGCTTGGACCGGGGAGCTGTTTTTT.

A note on this clonotype: A read error may explain this, as a much larger clone is one base away. J is TRBJ2-3 and V is TRBV12-3 or TRBV12-4; 8 positions match TRBD1. The CDR3 is 12 amino acids. DNA of the CDR3: TGTGCCAGCAGCCTGGGGACAGGCGATCCGTACTTC. Translated, it gives CASSLGTGDPYF.

This clonotype has a count of ten or more. The chain carries TRBV13 and TRBJ1-1; D gene uncertain. Trimming removed 0 bases at V and 1 base at J, with 9 bases between. Germline V gives CDR1 PRHDT, CDR2 FYEKMQ (reference sequence). The CDR3 spans 15 residues. CDR3 residues: CASSLGDGPNTEAFF. The CDR3 DNA is TGTGCCAGCAGCTTAGGGGACGGACCGAACACTGAAGCTTTCTTT.

This clonotype was observed many times. The chain employs TRBV28 and TRBJ2-6; maybe TRBD2 (6 bases). The CDR3 runs to 17 residues. Germline CDR1 reads MDHEN; CDR2 reads SYDVKM. Deletions cut 0 bases from V and 0 bases from J, with 9 bases between. The CDR3 DNA is TGTGCCAGCAGTTTATGGCGGGACCCCTCTGGGGCCAACGTCCTGACTTTC. It encodes CASSLWRDPSGANVLTF.

This clonotype was found a few times. The V and J genes are TRBV10-3 and TRBJ1-2, with TRBD1 as a possible D gene (6 bases). Germline CDR1 and CDR2: ENHRY and SYGVKD. There are 12 residues in the CDR3. Trimming stripped 7 bases from V and 8 bases from J, with 14 bases between. CDR3 in amino acids: CAITTDSLGYTF. CDR3 coding DNA: TGTGCCATCACTACGGACAGTCTCGGCTACACCTTC.

As regards this clonotype: A much larger clone differs from this one at a single base, so this may be a read error. This chain links TRBV2 with TRBJ1-6; D might be TRBD1 (6 bases). Germline CDR1 is SNHLY and CDR2 is FYNNEI. CDR3 length: 15 amino acids. For the CDR3, the DNA is TGTGCCAGCACCCAGGGGTCAAACTATAATTCATCCCTCCACTTT. Encoded protein: CASTQGSNYNSSLHF.

The chain has TRBV2 and TRBJ2-2; no clear D. The CDR3 loop spans 13 amino acids. Between the trimmed V and J ends, which lost 5 bases and 5 bases, there was a span of 9 bases. CDR1 and CDR2 from the germline V gene are SNHLY and FYNNEI. CDR3 coding DNA: TGTGCCAGCAGTACGGACCATACCGGGGAGCTGTTTTTT. Its protein is CASSTDHTGELFF.

This clonotype has ten or more counts. The gene calls are TRBV9 and TRBJ1-2; D is unclear. Germline values: CDR1 SGDLS, CDR2 YYNGEE. Trimming took off 0 bases at V and 8 bases at J, with 11 bases between the two ends. The CDR3 has 13 residues. This chain's CDR3 is CASSVAGTVGYTF. The CDR3 nucleotides are TGTGCCAGCAGCGTAGCCGGTACCGTAGGCTACACCTTC.

This clonotype was detected many times. The V and J genes are TRBV28 and TRBJ1-5; no clear D. The V gene lost 6 bases and the J gene lost 6 bases, with 9 bases spanning the gap. Germline V gene data show CDR1 as MDHEN and CDR2 as SYDVKM. The CDR3 has 12 amino acids. CDR3 in amino acids: CASRPDGQPQHF. As DNA, the CDR3 is TGTGCCAGCAGACCGGACGGTCAGCCCCAGCATTTT.

This clonotype was recorded at least ten times. The chain carries TRBV11-3 and TRBJ2-7; D gene ambiguous. V shed 1 base and J shed 8 bases, with 9 bases lying between them. Germline values: CDR1 SGHNT, CDR2 YENEEA. CDR3 length equals 12 residues. The CDR3 sequence: CASSLGREKQYF. The CDR3 nucleotides read TGTGCCAGCAGCTTAGGGCGAGAAAAGCAGTACTTC.

This clonotype occurred once. This clone may be a read error of a much larger clone one base away. The chain joins TRBV9 to TRBJ2-3, with 8 bases lining up with TRBD2. Germline values: CDR1 SGDLS, CDR2 YYNGEE. The CDR3 sequence is 17 residues long. V lost 0 bases and J lost 2; bases outside the gene matches: 8. The DNA of the CDR3 is TGTGCCAGCAGCGTAGGAGGAGCGGGAGATCCCACAGATACGCAGTATTTT. Amino acids: CASSVGGAGDPTDTQYF. The full variable domain, rest sourced from reference TRBV9 and TRBJ2-3, is DSGVTQTPKHLITATGQRVTLRCSPRSGDLSVYWYQQSLDQGLQFLIQYYNGEERAKGNILERFSAQQFPDLHSELNLSSLELGDSALYFCASSVGGAGDPTDTQYFGPGTRLTVL.

This clonotype was seen ten or more times. This chain links TRBV27 with TRBJ2-7, with a tentative D call TRBD2 (5 bases). V gave up 1 base and J gave up 4 bases, with 14 bases separating them. The CDR3 is 15 residues long. Germline lookup yields CDR1 MNHEY and CDR2 SMNVEV (reference sequence). CDR3 sequence: CASSLFFSRVYEQYF. In DNA, the CDR3 is TGTGCCAGCAGTTTATTCTTCTCGAGGGTGTACGAGCAGTACTTC.

This clonotype was counted a few times. The V call is TRBV9, the J call TRBJ2-2; 7 bases are a match to TRBD2. Germline values: CDR1 SGDLS, CDR2 YYNGEE. V lost 0 bases to trimming and J lost 6 bases; unmatched junction nucleotides: 14. This CDR3 region has 18 residues. CDR3: CASSVVPLGGGVPGELFF. The CDR3 nucleotides read TGTGCCAGCAGCGTAGTACCTTTAGGCGGGGGAGTCCCCGGGGAGCTGTTTTTT. The full variable domain, rest sourced from reference TRBV9 and TRBJ2-2, is DSGVTQTPKHLITATGQRVTLRCSPRSGDLSVYWYQQSLDQGLQFLIQYYNGEERAKGNILERFSAQQFPDLHSELNLSSLELGDSALYFCASSVVPLGGGVPGELFFGEGSRLTVL.

This clonotype was counted between two and nine times. Here the CDR3 DNA reads TGTGCCAGCACCGGTCCTAGCGGGGACCTACAAGAGACCCAGTACTTC. Its protein is CASTGPSGDLQETQYF. The rearrangement uses TRBV7-6 and TRBJ2-5, with 9 bases fitting TRBD2. Germline CDR1 SGHVS, CDR2 FNYEAQ. Trimming cost V 7 bases and J 2 bases; bases outside gene matches: 11. The CDR3 is 16 residues long. The full variable domain, with the rest looked up from reference TRBV7-6 and TRBJ2-5, is GAGVSQSPRYKVTKRGQDVALRCDPISGHVSLYWYRQALGQGPEFLTYFNYEAQQDKSGLPNDRFSAERPEGSISTLTIQRTEQRDSAMYRCASTGPSGDLQETQYFGPGTRLLVL.